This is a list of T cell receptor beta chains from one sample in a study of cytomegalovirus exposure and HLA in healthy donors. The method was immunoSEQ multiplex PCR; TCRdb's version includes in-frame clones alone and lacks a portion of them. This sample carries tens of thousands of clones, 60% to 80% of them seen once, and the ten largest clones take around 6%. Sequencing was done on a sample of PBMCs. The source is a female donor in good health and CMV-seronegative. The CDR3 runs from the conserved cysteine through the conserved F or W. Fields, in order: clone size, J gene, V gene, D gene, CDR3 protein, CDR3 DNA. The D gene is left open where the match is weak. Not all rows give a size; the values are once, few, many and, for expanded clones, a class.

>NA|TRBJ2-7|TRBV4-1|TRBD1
CASSQGTGVFYEQYF
TGCGCCAGCAGCCAAGGGACAGGGGTATTCTACGAGCAGTACTTC
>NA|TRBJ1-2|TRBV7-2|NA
CASSLYRGNYGYTF
TGTGCCAGCAGCTTATACCGGGGAAACTATGGCTACACCTTC
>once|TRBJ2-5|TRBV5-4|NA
CASSPAGNSGTQYF
TGTGCCAGCAGCCCCGCCGGAAATTCGGGGACCCAGTACTTC
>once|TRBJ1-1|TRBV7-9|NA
CASSLLAGTEAFF
TGTGCCAGCAGCTTATTGGCAGGCACTGAAGCTTTCTTT
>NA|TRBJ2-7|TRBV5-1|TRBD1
CASSLGQGARQQYF
TGCGCCAGCAGCTTGGGGCAGGGGGCTAGGCAGCAGTACTTC
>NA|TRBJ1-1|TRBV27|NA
CASSLRQGNTEAFF
TGTGCCAGCAGTTTGAGGCAGGGGAACACTGAAGCTTTCTTT
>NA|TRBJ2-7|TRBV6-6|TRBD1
CASSSDRGRDEQYF
TGTGCCAGCAGTTCCGACAGGGGGCGCGACGAGCAGTACTTC
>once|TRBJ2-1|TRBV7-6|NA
CASSLAKQGSNEQFF
TGTGCCAGCAGCTTAGCAAAACAGGGATCGAATGAGCAGTTCTTC
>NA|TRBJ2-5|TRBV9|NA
CASSVGSVGTGGETQYF
TGTGCCAGCAGCGTAGGGAGCGTTGGGACCGGGGGAGAGACCCAGTACTTC
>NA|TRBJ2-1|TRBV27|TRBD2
CASSPRAGGWDNEQFF
TGTGCCAGCAGTCCTCGAGCGGGGGGTTGGGACAATGAGCAGTTCTTC
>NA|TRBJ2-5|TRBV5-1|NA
CASSLTGLETQYF
TGCGCCAGCAGCTTGACAGGGCTGGAGACCCAGTACTTC
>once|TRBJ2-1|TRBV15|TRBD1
CASSTGESEQFF
TGTGCCAGTTCGACAGGGGAAAGTGAGCAGTTCTTC
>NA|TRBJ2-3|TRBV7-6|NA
CASSLGVPRLSTDTQYF
TGTGCCAGCAGCTTAGGGGTCCCCAGGCTTAGCACAGATACGCAGTATTTT
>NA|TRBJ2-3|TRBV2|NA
CASSELASSTDTQYF
TGTGCCAGCAGTGAACTCGCGTCTAGCACAGATACGCAGTATTTT
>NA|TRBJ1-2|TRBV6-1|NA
CASNLGANGHGYTF
TGTGCCAGCAACTTGGGGGCGAATGGCCATGGCTACACCTTC
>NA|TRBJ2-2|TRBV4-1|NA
CASSQEQGRTGELFF
TGCGCCAGCAGCCAAGAGCAGGGTAGGACCGGGGAGCTGTTTTTT
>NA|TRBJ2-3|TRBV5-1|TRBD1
CASRPTGVLGDTQYF
TGCGCCAGCAGGCCTACAGGGGTGTTGGGAGATACGCAGTATTTT
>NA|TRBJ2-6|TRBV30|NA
CAWSLNTGANVLTF
TGTGCCTGGAGTCTAAATACTGGGGCCAACGTCCTGACTTTC
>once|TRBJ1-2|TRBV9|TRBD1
CASSADRDRENYGYTF
TGTGCCAGCAGCGCGGACCGGGACAGGGAAAACTATGGCTACACCTTC
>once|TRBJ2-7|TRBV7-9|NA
CASSLLAYEQYF
TGTGCCAGCAGCTTGCTAGCCTACGAGCAGTACTTC
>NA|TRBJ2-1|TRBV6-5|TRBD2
CAVGLAGEGEQFF
TGTGCCGTAGGACTAGCGGGGGAGGGTGAGCAGTTCTTC
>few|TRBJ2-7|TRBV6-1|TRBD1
CASTRTGVAEQYF
TGTGCCAGCACGAGGACAGGGGTGGCCGAGCAGTACTTC
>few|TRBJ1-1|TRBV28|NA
CASRPGDMNTEAFF
TGTGCCAGCAGACCCGGGGATATGAACACTGAAGCTTTCTTT
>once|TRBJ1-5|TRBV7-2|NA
CASSQSRPNQPQHF
TGTGCCAGCAGCCAGTCGAGGCCCAATCAGCCCCAGCATTTT
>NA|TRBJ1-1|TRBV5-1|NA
CASRPGTVNTEAFF
TGCGCCAGCAGGCCCGGGACTGTGAACACTGAAGCTTTCTTT
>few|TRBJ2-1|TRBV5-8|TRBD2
CASSSRVGGSSYNEQFF
TGTGCCAGCAGCTCCCGCGTGGGCGGGAGCTCCTACAATGAGCAGTTCTTC
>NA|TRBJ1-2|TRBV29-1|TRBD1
CSAAPGGEWYGYTF
TGCAGCGCCGCCCCAGGGGGCGAATGGTATGGCTACACCTTC
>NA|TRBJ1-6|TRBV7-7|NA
CASSLGTNSPLHF
TGTGCTAGCAGCTTAGGTACAAACTCACCCCTCCACTTT
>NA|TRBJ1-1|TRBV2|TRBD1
CASSDIGTGRLLAFF
TGTGCCAGCAGTGATATCGGGACAGGGCGATTGTTGGCTTTCTTT
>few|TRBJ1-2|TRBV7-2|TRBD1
CASSSQGVVYGYTF
TGTGCCAGCAGCTCACAGGGGGTTGTCTATGGCTACACCTTC
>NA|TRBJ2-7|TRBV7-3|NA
CASSRNGGGGSYEQYF
TGTGCCAGCAGCCGGAACGGAGGAGGAGGCTCCTACGAGCAGTACTTC
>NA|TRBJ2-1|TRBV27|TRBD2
CASSFPPTSGGTYNEQFF
TGTGCCAGCAGTTTCCCCCCGACTAGCGGGGGGACCTACAATGAGCAGTTCTTC
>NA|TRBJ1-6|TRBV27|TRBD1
CASSFGRGYSPLHF
TGTGCCAGCAGTTTCGGCAGGGGGTATTCACCCCTCCACTTT
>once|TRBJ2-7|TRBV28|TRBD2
CASNNLRGLASYEQYF
TGTGCCAGCAACAACCTGCGGGGACTAGCCTCCTACGAGCAGTACTTC
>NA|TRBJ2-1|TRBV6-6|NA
CASRNLGLDNEQFF
TGTGCCAGCAGGAACCTAGGCCTTGACAATGAGCAGTTCTTC